The source of this T cell receptor (beta chain) is a study of blood T cell repertoires in COVID-19. Study details: Nucleic acid was either cDNA or gDNA, and it came from T cells, B-cell-depleted T cells, or PBMCs.

The CDR3 extends over 14 amino acids. Germline assignment: CDR1 PRHDT and CDR2 FYEKMQ (reference sequence). Unmatched junction bases numbered 1, after V lost 3 bases and J lost 2 bases. The repertoire was sequenced with immunoSEQ multiplex PCR; TCRdb's copy has only in-frame clones and lacks some. The table shows about 170,000 clones, with approximately 80% occurring only once. V gene TRBV13 combines with J gene TRBJ2-7, with TRBD1 matching 10 bases. The TCR sequence derives from a man aged 55-75 years with acute or convalescent COVID-19. The sample comprised peripheral blood. Here the CDR3 DNA reads TGTGCCAGCAGCTTGGGACAGGGGACCTACGAGCAGTACTTC. This codes for CASSLGQGTYEQYF. Combining the CDR3 with reference TRBV13 and TRBJ2-7 gives the whole variable domain AAGVIQSPRHLIKEKRETATLKCYPIPRHDTVYWYQQGPGQDPQFLISFYEKMQSDKGSIPDRFSAQQFSDYHSELNMSSLELGDSALYFCASSLGQGTYEQYFGPGTRLTVT.